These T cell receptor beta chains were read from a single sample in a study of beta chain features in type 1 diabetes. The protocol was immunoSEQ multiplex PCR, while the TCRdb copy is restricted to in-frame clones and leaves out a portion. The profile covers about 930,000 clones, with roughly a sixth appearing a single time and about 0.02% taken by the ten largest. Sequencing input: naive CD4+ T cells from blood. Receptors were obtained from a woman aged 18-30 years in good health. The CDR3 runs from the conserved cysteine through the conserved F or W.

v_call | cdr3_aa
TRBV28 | CASSRGNTGELFF
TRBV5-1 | CASSLVGLAGPPTDTQYF
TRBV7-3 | CASSQGQGSGYTF
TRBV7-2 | CASSRGQGISNQPQHF
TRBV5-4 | CASSSSMGTSTDTQYF
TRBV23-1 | CASSQSVTPGLNSGANVLTF
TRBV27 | CASSGLAGPPRETQYF
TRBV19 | CASNPSGSYEQYF
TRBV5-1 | CASSPGGGGDTQYF
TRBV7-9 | CASSWTSSAGELFF
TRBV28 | CASSVAGGRYEQYF
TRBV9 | CASSVGRTPSAPGNEQFF
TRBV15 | CATSRDLDPGEQYF
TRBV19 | CASSIDLPGGPYNEQFF
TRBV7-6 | CASSPRTSGSAGELFF
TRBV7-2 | CANRLAGMGEQFF
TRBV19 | CASSIGQWNTEAFF
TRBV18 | CASSPETGANNEQFF
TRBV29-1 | CSVAGGTPYEQYF
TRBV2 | CASTGAAAGANVLTF
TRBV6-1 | CASSELDRSYEQYF
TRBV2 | CASTRDRGTDTQYF
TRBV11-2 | CASSEQGVSFYGYTF
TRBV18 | CASSPPLGDNTGELFF
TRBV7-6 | CASSYRAGGGELFF
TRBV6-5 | CASSRDKLNTGELFF
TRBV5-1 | CASSSLGLGAPDF
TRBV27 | CASSSRQSYEQYF
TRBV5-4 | CASSSGQGYYRETEAFF
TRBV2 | CASSEGASGSHEQFF
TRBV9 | CASSEGLVYNEQFF
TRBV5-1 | CASSLVGNQPQHF
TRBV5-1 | CASSLSVAYGGNVLTF
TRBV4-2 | CASSQVSGQGDQPQHF
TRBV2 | CASLLPTGGNGNTEAFF
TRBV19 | CASSRAGVPNEQFF
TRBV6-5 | CASSYSGTGRDEQYF